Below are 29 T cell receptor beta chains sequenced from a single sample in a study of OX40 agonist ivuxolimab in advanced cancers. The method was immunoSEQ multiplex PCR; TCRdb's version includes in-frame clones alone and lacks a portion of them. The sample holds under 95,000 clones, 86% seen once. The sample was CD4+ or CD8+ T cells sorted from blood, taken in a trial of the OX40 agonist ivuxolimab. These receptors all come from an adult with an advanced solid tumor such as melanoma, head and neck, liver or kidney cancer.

The CDR3 sequence: CASRLQTQYF. CDR3 nucleotides: TGTGCCAGCAGGTTGCAGACCCAGTACTTC. This chain uses TRBV2 with TRBJ2-5, with D hard to call. Trimming cost V 6 bases and J 6 bases, with 5 bases left between them. The CDR3 spans 10 residues. Germline lookup yields CDR1 SNHLY and CDR2 FYNNEI. Supplemented by reference TRBV2 and TRBJ2-5, the full variable domain reads EPEVTQTPSHQVTQMGQEVILRCVPISNHLYFYWYRQILGQKVEFLVSFYNNEISEKSEIFDDQFSVERPDGSNFTLKIRSTKLEDSAMYFCASRLQTQYFGPGTRLLVL.

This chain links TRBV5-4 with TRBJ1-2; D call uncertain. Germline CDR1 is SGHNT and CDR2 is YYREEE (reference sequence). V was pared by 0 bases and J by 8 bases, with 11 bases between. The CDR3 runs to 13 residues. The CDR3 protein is CASSLAGAGGYTF. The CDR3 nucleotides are TGTGCCAGCAGCTTGGCCGGAGCCGGAGGCTACACCTTC.

For the CDR3, the DNA is TGTGCCAGCAGCCAAACCGGGACAGATAATTCACCCCTCCACTTT. This translates into CASSQTGTDNSPLHF. This chain uses TRBV7-9 with TRBJ1-6; 7 nucleotides align to TRBD1. With 5 bases clipped from V and 5 bases from J, the junction kept 6 bases outside the gene matches. The CDR3 extends over 15 amino acids. Germline CDR1 and CDR2: SEHNR and FQNEAQ (reference sequence).

CDR3 sequence: CASSHHPLRLFNTEAFF. The CDR3 DNA is TGTGCCAGCAGCCATCACCCACTACGGCTCTTTAACACTGAAGCTTTCTTT. This chain joins TRBV7-2 and TRBJ1-1; D not resolved. The CDR3 runs 17 residues. Trimming left V 5 bases short and J 2 bases short, with 21 bases between. Germline CDR1 reads SGHTA; CDR2 reads FQGNSA. The full variable domain, completed using reference TRBV7-2 and TRBJ1-1, is GAGVSQSPSNKVTEKGKDVELRCDPISGHTALYWYRQSLGQGLEFLIYFQGNSAPDKSGLPSDRFSAERTGGSVSTLTIQRTQQEDSAVYLCASSHHPLRLFNTEAFFGQGTRLTVV.

This chain's CDR3 is CASSPDRGLSYEQYF. CDR3 sequence (DNA): TGTGCCAGCAGCCCTGACAGGGGGCTATCCTACGAGCAGTACTTC. The V gene is TRBV9, the J gene TRBJ2-7, with 10 positions matching TRBD1. Per the germline V gene, CDR1 is SGDLS and CDR2 is YYNGEE. Trimming removed 4 bases from V and 1 base from J; junction bases left unmatched: 5. The CDR3 spans 15 residues.

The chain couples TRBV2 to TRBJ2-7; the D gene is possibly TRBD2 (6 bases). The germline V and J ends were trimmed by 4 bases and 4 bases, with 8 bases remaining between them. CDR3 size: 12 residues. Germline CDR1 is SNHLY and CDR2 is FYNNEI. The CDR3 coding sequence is TGTGCCAGCAGTGCGGGAGAGTACGAGCAGTACTTC. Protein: CASSAGEYEQYF.

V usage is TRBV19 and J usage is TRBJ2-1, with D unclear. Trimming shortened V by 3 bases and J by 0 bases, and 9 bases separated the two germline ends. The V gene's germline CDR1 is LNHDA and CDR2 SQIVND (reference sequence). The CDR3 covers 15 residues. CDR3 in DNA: TGTGCCAGTAGTATCTCATTTAGCTCCTACAATGAGCAGTTCTTC. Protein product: CASSISFSSYNEQFF.

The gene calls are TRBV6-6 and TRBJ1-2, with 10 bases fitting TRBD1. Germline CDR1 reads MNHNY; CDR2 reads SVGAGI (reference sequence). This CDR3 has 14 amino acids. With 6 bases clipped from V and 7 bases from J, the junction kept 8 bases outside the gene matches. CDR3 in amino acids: CASSGTGEEGGYTF. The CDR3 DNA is TGTGCCAGCAGCGGGACAGGGGAGGAAGGTGGCTACACCTTC.

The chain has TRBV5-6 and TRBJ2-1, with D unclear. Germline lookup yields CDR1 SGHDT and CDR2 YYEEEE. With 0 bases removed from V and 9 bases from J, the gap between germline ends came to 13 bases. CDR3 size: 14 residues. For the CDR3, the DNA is TGTGCCAGCAGCTTGGTATCCCCTCTCGGTGAGCAGTTCTTC. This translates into CASSLVSPLGEQFF.

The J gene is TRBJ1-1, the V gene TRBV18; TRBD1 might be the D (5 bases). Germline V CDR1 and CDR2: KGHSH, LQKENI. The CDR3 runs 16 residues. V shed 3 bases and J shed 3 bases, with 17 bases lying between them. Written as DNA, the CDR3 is TGTGCCAGCTCACCCACCACAGTGGGGGTTGACACTGAAGCTTTCTTT. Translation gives CASSPTTVGVDTEAFF. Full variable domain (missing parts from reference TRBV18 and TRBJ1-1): NAGVMQNPRHLVRRRGQEARLRCSPMKGHSHVYWYRQLPEEGLKFMVYLQKENIIDESGMPKERFSAEFPKEGPSILRIQQVVRGDSAAYFCASSPTTVGVDTEAFFGQGTRLTVV.

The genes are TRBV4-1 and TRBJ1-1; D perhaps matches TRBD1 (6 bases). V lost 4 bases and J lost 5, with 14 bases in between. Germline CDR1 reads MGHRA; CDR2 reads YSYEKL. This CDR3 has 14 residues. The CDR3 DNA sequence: TGCGCCAGCAGCCGAGGGGGGACTAAAACTGAAGCTTTCTTT. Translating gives CASSRGGTKTEAFF.

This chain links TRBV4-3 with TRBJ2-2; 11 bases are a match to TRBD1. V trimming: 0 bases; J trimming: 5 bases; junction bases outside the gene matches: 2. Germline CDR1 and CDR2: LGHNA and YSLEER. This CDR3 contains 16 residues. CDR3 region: CASSQDGQGATGELFF. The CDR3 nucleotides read TGCGCCAGCAGCCAAGATGGACAGGGGGCAACCGGGGAGCTGTTTTTT.

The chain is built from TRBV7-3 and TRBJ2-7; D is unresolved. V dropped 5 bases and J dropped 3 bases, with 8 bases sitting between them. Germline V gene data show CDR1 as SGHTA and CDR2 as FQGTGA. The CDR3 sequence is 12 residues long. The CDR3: CASSILIYEQYF. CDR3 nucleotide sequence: TGTGCCAGCAGCATCCTAATCTACGAGCAGTACTTC.

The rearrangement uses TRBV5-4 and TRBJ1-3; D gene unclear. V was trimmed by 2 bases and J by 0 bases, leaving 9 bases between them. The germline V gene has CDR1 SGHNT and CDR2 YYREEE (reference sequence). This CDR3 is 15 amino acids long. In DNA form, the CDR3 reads TGTGCCAGCAGCTTACCAGAGGGCTCTGGAAACACCATATATTTT. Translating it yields CASSLPEGSGNTIYF.

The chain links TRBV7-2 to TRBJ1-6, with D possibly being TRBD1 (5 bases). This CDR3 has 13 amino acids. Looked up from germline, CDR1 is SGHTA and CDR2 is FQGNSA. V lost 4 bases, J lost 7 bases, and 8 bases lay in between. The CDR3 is CASSSRQNSPLHF. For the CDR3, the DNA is TGTGCCAGCAGCTCCCGACAGAATTCACCCCTCCACTTT. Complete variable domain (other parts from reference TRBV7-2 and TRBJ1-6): GAGVSQSPSNKVTEKGKDVELRCDPISGHTALYWYRQSLGQGLEFLIYFQGNSAPDKSGLPSDRFSAERTGGSVSTLTIQRTQQEDSAVYLCASSSRQNSPLHFGNGTRLTVT.

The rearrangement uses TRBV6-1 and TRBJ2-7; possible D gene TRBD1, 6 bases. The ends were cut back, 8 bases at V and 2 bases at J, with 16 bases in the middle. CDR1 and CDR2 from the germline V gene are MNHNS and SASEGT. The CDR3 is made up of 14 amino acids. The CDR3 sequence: CASYVRQAPYEQYF. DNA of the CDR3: TGTGCCAGCTATGTCCGACAGGCACCCTACGAGCAGTACTTC.

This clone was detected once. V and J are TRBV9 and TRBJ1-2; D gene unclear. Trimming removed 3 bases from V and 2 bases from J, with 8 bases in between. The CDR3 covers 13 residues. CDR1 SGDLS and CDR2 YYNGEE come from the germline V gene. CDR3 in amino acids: CASSAQRNYGYTF. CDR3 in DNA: TGTGCCAGCAGCGCCCAGAGAAACTATGGCTACACCTTC.

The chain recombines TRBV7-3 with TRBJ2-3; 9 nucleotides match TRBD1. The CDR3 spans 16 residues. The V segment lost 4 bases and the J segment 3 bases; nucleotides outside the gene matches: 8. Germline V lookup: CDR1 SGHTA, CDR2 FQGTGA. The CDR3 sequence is CASSSTGGVNTDTQYF. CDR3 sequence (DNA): TGTGCCAGCAGCTCCACAGGGGGCGTGAATACAGATACGCAGTATTTT.

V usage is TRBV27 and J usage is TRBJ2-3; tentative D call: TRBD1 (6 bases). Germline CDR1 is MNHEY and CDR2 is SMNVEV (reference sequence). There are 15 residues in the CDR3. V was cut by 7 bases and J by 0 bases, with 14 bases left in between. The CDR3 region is CASKRTETSTDTQYF. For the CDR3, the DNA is TGTGCCAGCAAAAGGACAGAGACTAGCACAGATACGCAGTATTTT.

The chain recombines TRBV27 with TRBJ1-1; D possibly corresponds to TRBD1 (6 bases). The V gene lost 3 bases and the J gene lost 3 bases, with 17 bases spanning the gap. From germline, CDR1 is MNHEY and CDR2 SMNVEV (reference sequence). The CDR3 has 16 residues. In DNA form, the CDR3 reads TGTGCCAGCAGTTTTTGGCCAGGGGAACCGGACACTGAAGCTTTCTTT. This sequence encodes CASSFWPGEPDTEAFF.

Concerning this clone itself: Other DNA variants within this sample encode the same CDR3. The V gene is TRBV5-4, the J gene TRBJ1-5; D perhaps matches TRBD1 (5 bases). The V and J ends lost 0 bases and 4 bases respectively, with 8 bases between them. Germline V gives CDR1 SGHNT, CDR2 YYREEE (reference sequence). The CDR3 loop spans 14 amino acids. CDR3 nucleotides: TGTGCCAGCAGCTTGGGGGGCAGTAATCAGCCCCAGCATTTT. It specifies CASSLGGSNQPQHF.

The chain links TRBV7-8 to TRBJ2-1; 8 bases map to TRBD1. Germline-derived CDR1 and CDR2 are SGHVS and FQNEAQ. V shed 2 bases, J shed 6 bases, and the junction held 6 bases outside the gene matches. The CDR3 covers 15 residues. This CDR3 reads CASSLRTGPGNEQFF. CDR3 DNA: TGTGCCAGCAGCTTAAGGACAGGGCCTGGCAATGAGCAGTTCTTC.

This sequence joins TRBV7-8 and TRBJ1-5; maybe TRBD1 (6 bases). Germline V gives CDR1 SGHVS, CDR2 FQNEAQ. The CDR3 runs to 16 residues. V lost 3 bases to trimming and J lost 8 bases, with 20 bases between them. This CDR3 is CASSLSGGQGTKPQHF. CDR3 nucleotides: TGTGCCAGCAGCTTGAGTGGGGGACAAGGGACTAAGCCCCAGCATTTT.

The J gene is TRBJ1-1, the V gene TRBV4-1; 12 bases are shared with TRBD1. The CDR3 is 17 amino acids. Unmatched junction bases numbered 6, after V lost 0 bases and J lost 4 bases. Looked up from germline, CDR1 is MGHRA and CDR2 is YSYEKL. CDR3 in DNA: TGCGCCAGCAGCCAAGAGCCGGGACAGGGGGCGGGCACTGAAGCTTTCTTT. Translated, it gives CASSQEPGQGAGTEAFF.

CDR3 bases: TGTGCCGGTCGACGACAAATGAACACTGAAGCTTTCTTT. Encoded protein: CAGRRQMNTEAFF. V usage is TRBV6-1 and J usage is TRBJ1-1, with D hard to call. This CDR3 comprises 13 residues. Germline V gene lookup returns CDR1 MNHNS and CDR2 SASEGT. Between the trimmed V and J ends, which lost 11 bases and 0 bases, there was a span of 13 bases.

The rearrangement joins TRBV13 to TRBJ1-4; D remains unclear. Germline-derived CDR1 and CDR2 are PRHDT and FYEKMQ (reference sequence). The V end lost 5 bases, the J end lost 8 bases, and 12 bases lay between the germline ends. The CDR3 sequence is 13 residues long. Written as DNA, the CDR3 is TGTGCCAGCAGCCGGCTCGACTTCGAAAAACTGTTTTTT. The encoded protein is CASSRLDFEKLFF. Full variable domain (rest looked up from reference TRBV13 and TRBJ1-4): AAGVIQSPRHLIKEKRETATLKCYPIPRHDTVYWYQQGPGQDPQFLISFYEKMQSDKGSIPDRFSAQQFSDYHSELNMSSLELGDSALYFCASSRLDFEKLFFGSGTQLSVL.

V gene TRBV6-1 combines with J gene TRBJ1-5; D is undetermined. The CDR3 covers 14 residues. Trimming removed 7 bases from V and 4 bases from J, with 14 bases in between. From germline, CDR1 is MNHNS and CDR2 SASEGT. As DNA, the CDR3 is TGTGCCAGCATAACGGTCAACACAAATCAGCCCCAGCATTTT. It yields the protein CASITVNTNQPQHF.

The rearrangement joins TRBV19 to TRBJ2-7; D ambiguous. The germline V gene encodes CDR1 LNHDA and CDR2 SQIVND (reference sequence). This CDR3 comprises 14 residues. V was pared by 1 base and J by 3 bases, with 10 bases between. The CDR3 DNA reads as TGTGCCAGTAGTATAGTATTTGGCAACTACGAGCAGTACTTC. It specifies CASSIVFGNYEQYF.

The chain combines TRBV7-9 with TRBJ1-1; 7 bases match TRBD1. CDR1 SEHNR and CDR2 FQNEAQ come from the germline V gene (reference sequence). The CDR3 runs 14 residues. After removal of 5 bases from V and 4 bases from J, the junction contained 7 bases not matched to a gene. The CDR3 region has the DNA TGTGCCAGCAGCGACCAGGGGGGGATCACTGAAGCTTTCTTT. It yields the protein CASSDQGGITEAFF.